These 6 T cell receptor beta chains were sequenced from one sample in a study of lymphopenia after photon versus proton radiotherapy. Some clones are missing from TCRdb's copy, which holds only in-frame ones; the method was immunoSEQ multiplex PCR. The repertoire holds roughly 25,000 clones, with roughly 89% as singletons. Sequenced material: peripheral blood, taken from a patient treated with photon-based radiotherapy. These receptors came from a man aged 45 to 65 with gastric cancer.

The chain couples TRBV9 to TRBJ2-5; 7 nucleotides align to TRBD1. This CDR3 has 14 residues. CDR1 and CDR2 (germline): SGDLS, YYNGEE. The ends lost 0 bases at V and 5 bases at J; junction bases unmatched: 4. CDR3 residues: CASSVGSRGETQYF. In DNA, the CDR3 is TGTGCCAGCAGCGTAGGGAGCAGGGGGGAGACCCAGTACTTC.

The CDR3 reads CASSRDNTEAFF. In nucleotides, the CDR3 is TGCGCCAGCAGCCGGGACAACACTGAAGCTTTCTTT. This sequence joins TRBV5-1 and TRBJ1-1; TRBD1 might be the D (5 bases). Per germline, CDR1 SGHRS and CDR2 YFSETQ. The CDR3 extends over 12 amino acids. Trimming removed 4 bases at V and 2 bases at J, with 6 bases between.

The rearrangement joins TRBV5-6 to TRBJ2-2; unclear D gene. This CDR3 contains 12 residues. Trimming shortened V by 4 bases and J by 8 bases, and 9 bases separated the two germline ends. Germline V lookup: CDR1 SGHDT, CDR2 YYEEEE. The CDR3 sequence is CASSLDPGELFF. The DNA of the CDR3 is TGTGCCAGCAGCCTCGACCCGGGGGAGCTGTTTTTT.

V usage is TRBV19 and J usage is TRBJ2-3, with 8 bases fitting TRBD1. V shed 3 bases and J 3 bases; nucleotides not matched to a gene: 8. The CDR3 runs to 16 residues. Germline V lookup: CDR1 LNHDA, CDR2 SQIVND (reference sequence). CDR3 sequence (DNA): TGTGCCAGTAGTATGCGGACAGGGTTCGGGACAGATACGCAGTATTTT. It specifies CASSMRTGFGTDTQYF.

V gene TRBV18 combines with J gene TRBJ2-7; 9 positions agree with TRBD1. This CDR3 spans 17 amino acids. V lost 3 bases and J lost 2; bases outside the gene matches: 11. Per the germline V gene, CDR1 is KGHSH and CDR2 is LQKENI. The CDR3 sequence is CASSPSGTGFYTYEQYV. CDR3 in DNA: TGTGCCAGCTCACCCTCCGGGACAGGGTTCTACACCTACGAGCAGTACGTC.

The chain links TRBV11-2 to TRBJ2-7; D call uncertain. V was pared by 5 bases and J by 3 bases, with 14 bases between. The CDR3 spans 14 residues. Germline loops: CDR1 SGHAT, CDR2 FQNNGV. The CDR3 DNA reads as TGTGCCAGCAGCCTTGAGCTGCTGAGCTACGAGCAGTACGTC. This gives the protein CASSLELLSYEQYV.